A single sample is the source of the 27 T cell receptor beta chains below, sequenced in a study of technical replicates of blood from a handful of donors (TCRdb year 2017). The library was obtained by the immunoSEQ multiplex PCR assay. TCRdb stores this immuneACCESS table with in-frame sequences only. Part of the clones is absent; in the studies checked, under half of the shortfall reflects unresolved V genes, and no reason is known for the rest. The sample table records 85,000 or so clones; 94% of these occur just once. Under 0.3% of the sample is taken by the ten largest. Sequencing was performed on T cells isolated from PBMCs. These receptors were obtained from a human donor in good health.

V and J are TRBV30 and TRBJ2-5; D might be TRBD2 (7 bases). The CDR3 covers 11 residues. CDR1 and CDR2 from the germline V gene are GTSNPN and SVGIG (reference sequence). V lost 4 bases and J 14 bases, leaving 17 bases between the germline ends. CDR3 DNA: TGTGCCTGGATCGTACGGGGGGCTCTTTACTTC. It specifies CAWIVRGALYF.

V and J are TRBV18 and TRBJ2-7, with D possibly matching TRBD1 (6 bases). V was shortened by 1 base and J by 2 bases, with 21 bases between the two germline ends. Germline CDR1 and CDR2: KGHSH and LQKENI. The CDR3 totals 18 residues. As DNA, the CDR3 is TGTGCCAGCTCACCACGTTGGGGCGAGCAGGGGAACACCTACGAGCAGTACTTC. Protein: CASSPRWGEQGNTYEQYF.

In DNA, the CDR3 is TGTGCCTGGAGTGTAGGGGGTAAGGGCTACGAGCAGTACTTC. Translated, it gives CAWSVGGKGYEQYF. The V gene is TRBV30, the J gene TRBJ2-7, with D tentatively TRBD1 (6 bases). In germline, CDR1 is GTSNPN, CDR2 SVGIG (reference sequence). V was pared by 0 bases and J by 3 bases, with 12 bases between. This CDR3 spans 14 amino acids.

The gene calls are TRBV2 and TRBJ2-3; 13 bases align to TRBD2. V gave up 4 bases and J gave up 2 bases; unmatched junction bases: 12. CDR3 length: 19 amino acids. Germline V lookup: CDR1 SNHLY, CDR2 FYNNEI. CDR3 sequence reads: CASSVQGLAGSLNTDTQYF. The CDR3 bases are TGTGCCAGCAGTGTTCAGGGACTAGCGGGGTCCCTTAACACAGATACGCAGTATTTT.

The V call is TRBV27, the J call TRBJ2-2; D is possibly TRBD1 (5 bases). This CDR3 is built from 15 residues. Germline lookup yields CDR1 MNHEY and CDR2 SMNVEV (reference sequence). Trimming left V 4 bases short and J 4 bases short, with 13 bases between. The CDR3 DNA reads as TGTGCCAGCAGTTCCCGGGCCCAGGGCACCGGGGAGCTGTTTTTT. The encoded protein is CASSSRAQGTGELFF.

This clone appeared a single time. The V gene is TRBV5-1, the J gene TRBJ2-1, with D hard to call. CDR3 length equals 11 residues. Germline assignment: CDR1 SGHRS and CDR2 YFSETQ. V lost 6 bases and J 9 bases, leaving 10 bases between the germline ends. CDR3 region: CASKYQSEQFF. CDR3 sequence (DNA): TGCGCCAGCAAATATCAGTCTGAGCAGTTCTTC.

The gene calls are TRBV7-8 and TRBJ2-5; D ambiguous. The CDR3 has 14 amino acids. Germline values: CDR1 SGHVS, CDR2 FQNEAQ. The V end was cut by 1 base, the J end by 1 base, with 7 bases between. This CDR3 reads CASSLVLTQETQYF. The DNA for the CDR3 is TGTGCCAGCAGCTTAGTTCTAACCCAAGAGACCCAGTACTTC.

The rearrangement uses TRBV13 and TRBJ2-2; a possible D gene is TRBD2 (5 bases). The V gene lost 3 bases and the J gene lost 1 base, with 12 bases spanning the gap. The CDR3 covers 16 residues. The germline gives CDR1 PRHDT, CDR2 FYEKMQ (reference sequence). Here the CDR3 DNA reads TGTGCCAGCAGCTTGCCGCGGGTCAGGAACACCGGGGAGCTGTTTTTT. As protein: CASSLPRVRNTGELFF.

The gene calls are TRBV27 and TRBJ2-1; 9 bases agree with TRBD2. This CDR3 is built from 15 residues. V lost 7 bases and J lost 5; bases outside the gene matches: 9. The germline gives CDR1 MNHEY, CDR2 SMNVEV (reference sequence). The CDR3 reads CASKSGREGDNEQFF. Here the CDR3 DNA reads TGTGCCAGCAAGTCGGGGCGGGAGGGCGACAATGAGCAGTTCTTC.

The CDR3 reads CASSLPGLAGGVGQFF. Written as DNA, the CDR3 is TGCGCCAGCAGCTTACCGGGACTAGCGGGGGGGGTCGGGCAGTTCTTC. V and J are TRBV5-1 and TRBJ2-1, with 16 bases fitting TRBD2. CDR3 length: 16 amino acids. With 2 bases clipped from V and 12 bases from J, the junction kept 8 bases outside the gene matches. The germline V gene has CDR1 SGHRS and CDR2 YFSETQ. Full variable domain (remainder filled in from reference TRBV5-1 and TRBJ2-1): KAGVTQTPRYLIKTRGQQVTLSCSPISGHRSVSWYQQTPGQGLQFLFEYFSETQRNKGNFPGRFSGRQFSNSRSEMNVSTLELGDSALYLCASSLPGLAGGVGQFFGPGTRLTVL.

V gene TRBV5-1 combines with J gene TRBJ2-7, with 9 bases fitting TRBD1. Unmatched junction bases numbered 6, after V lost 4 bases and J lost 7 bases. The germline V gene has CDR1 SGHRS and CDR2 YFSETQ. The length of the CDR3 is 13 residues. For the CDR3, the DNA is TGCGCCAGCAGCAAGGGACAGGGTATAGAGCAGTACTTC. This encodes CASSKGQGIEQYF.

This clone showed up just once. V is TRBV29-1 and J is TRBJ1-4; the D gene is possibly TRBD1 (6 bases). V shed 8 bases and J shed 13 bases, with 32 bases lying between them. This CDR3 is built from 16 residues. The germline V gene encodes CDR1 SQVTM and CDR2 ANQGSEA. CDR3 bases: TGCAGCACCCCTGGGTCGGGGGGTCGCAGCCAAGGGGGACTGTTTTTT. It is translated as CSTPGSGGRSQGGLFF.

This clone was seen more than once but under ten times. The chain couples TRBV10-1 to TRBJ2-2, with D maybe TRBD1 (5 bases). This CDR3 spans 14 amino acids. Germline V gene lookup returns CDR1 WNHNN and CDR2 SYGVQD (reference sequence). Trimming cost V 6 bases and J 1 base, with 9 bases left between them. This CDR3 is CASRVGQNTGELFF. The CDR3 DNA reads TGCGCCAGCAGAGTTGGACAGAACACCGGGGAGCTGTTTTTT.

The chain has TRBV29-1 and TRBJ2-1, with a weak D call TRBD2 (6 bases). Trimming removed 7 bases at V and 4 bases at J, with 20 bases between. The CDR3 sequence is 15 residues long. Germline CDR1 is SQVTM and CDR2 is ANQGSEA. CDR3 amino acids: CSGRDPIKAYNEQFF. The CDR3 bases are TGCAGCGGGCGGGATCCTATTAAGGCTTACAATGAGCAGTTCTTC.

A single count supports this clone. The J gene is TRBJ2-1, the V gene TRBV7-2; TRBD1 is a possible D gene (7 bases). The ends were cut back, 0 bases at V and 16 bases at J, with 13 bases in the middle. The CDR3 consists of 12 residues. CDR1 and CDR2 from the germline V gene are SGHTA and FQGNSA. CDR3 loop: CASSLARQGGFF. CDR3 in DNA: TGTGCCAGCAGCTTAGCGCGACAGGGAGGATTCTTC.

The chain couples TRBV5-5 to TRBJ1-6; 7 nucleotides align to TRBD1. The V segment lost 3 bases and the J segment 6 bases; nucleotides outside the gene matches: 6. The CDR3 sequence is 15 residues long. CDR1 and CDR2 from the germline V gene are SGHKS and YYEKEE (reference sequence). The DNA of the CDR3 is TGTGCCAGCAGCTGGGGACAGCAAAGTAATTCACCCCTCCACTTT. It codes for CASSWGQQSNSPLHF.

The chain has TRBV6-5 and TRBJ1-6, with D uncertain. Germline assignment: CDR1 MNHEY and CDR2 SVGAGI. This CDR3 is 15 amino acids long. The V end was cut by 4 bases, the J end by 4 bases, with 11 bases between. The CDR3 sequence: CASSSEPSYNSPLHF. In nucleotides, the CDR3 is TGTGCCAGCAGTTCGGAGCCTAGTTATAATTCACCCCTCCACTTT.

The chain links TRBV28 to TRBJ2-2, with TRBD2 matching 8 bases. Trimming at V came to 3 bases and at J to 4 bases, leaving 7 bases not matched to a gene. This CDR3 has 16 amino acids. Germline V gene data show CDR1 as MDHEN and CDR2 as SYDVKM. The CDR3 region is CASSLSGRVVTGELFF. CDR3 bases: TGTGCCAGCAGTTTGTCCGGGAGGGTGGTCACCGGGGAGCTGTTTTTT.

V and J are TRBV28 and TRBJ2-2; TRBD1 is a possible D gene (5 bases). The germline V gene encodes CDR1 MDHEN and CDR2 SYDVKM. The CDR3 covers 13 residues. The CDR3 DNA is TGTGTCACCGGACAAGGGGCCACCGGGGAGCTGTTTTTT. Its translation: CVTGQGATGELFF.

The V call is TRBV6-1, the J call TRBJ2-7, with 9 bases identical to TRBD1. V gave up 6 bases and J gave up 4 bases; unmatched junction bases: 10. CDR1 is MNHNS, CDR2 SASEGT, per germline. The CDR3 has 15 amino acids. CDR3 bases: TGTGCCAGCAGCACTGCCGGGACAGGGAGATACGAGCAGTACTTC. Translated, it gives CASSTAGTGRYEQYF.

The rearrangement links TRBV2 to TRBJ2-3, with D possibly being TRBD2 (5 bases). CDR1 and CDR2 from the germline V gene are SNHLY and FYNNEI. CDR3 length: 15 residues. The ends were cut back, 6 bases at V and 2 bases at J, with 15 bases in the middle. The CDR3 coding sequence is TGTGCCAGCAGGATTAGCGATACCCACACAGATACGCAGTATTTT. It codes for CASRISDTHTDTQYF.

The V call is TRBV9, the J call TRBJ2-1; D is possibly TRBD2 (7 bases). Germline V gene data show CDR1 as SGDLS and CDR2 as YYNGEE. CDR3 size: 15 residues. The V gene lost 7 bases and the J gene lost 1 base, with 15 bases spanning the gap. The DNA for the CDR3 is TGTGCCAGCTCCGAGAGGGGGGGGTCCTACAATGAGCAGTTCTTC. Translation: CASSERGGSYNEQFF. The full variable domain, in which reference TRBV9 and TRBJ2-1 provide the parts outside the CDR3, is DSGVTQTPKHLITATGQRVTLRCSPRSGDLSVYWYQQSLDQGLQFLIQYYNGEERAKGNILERFSAQQFPDLHSELNLSSLELGDSALYFCASSERGGSYNEQFFGPGTRLTVL.

V is TRBV4-2 and J is TRBJ1-4, with D possibly TRBD1 on 6 matching bases. Trimming shortened V by 4 bases and J by 2 bases, and 14 bases separated the two germline ends. Germline CDR1 LGHNA, CDR2 YNFKEQ. The CDR3 spans 16 residues. DNA for the CDR3: TGTGCCAGCAGCCGGGGGCCCCTCGGGACTAATGAAAAACTGTTTTTT. It translates to CASSRGPLGTNEKLFF.

This clone was detected a few times. The chain employs TRBV30 and TRBJ1-1; D may be TRBD1 (6 bases). This CDR3 comprises 11 residues. Per the germline V gene, CDR1 is GTSNPN and CDR2 is SVGIG (reference sequence). The V end was cut by 3 bases, the J end by 10 bases, with 12 bases between. Here the CDR3 reads CAWRGQGGAFF. Here the CDR3 DNA reads TGTGCCTGGAGGGGACAAGGAGGAGCTTTCTTT.

The chain recombines TRBV2 with TRBJ2-2; 7 bases map to TRBD1. Germline V CDR1 and CDR2: SNHLY, FYNNEI. The CDR3 is 12 amino acids. V lost 10 bases, J lost 3 bases, and 2 bases stayed unmatched. The CDR3 DNA follows: TGTGCCACTGACAGGGACACCGGGGAGCTGTTTTTT. Translated: CATDRDTGELFF. The whole variable domain, filled in from reference TRBV2 and TRBJ2-2, reads EPEVTQTPSHQVTQMGQEVILRCVPISNHLYFYWYRQILGQKVEFLVSFYNNEISEKSEIFDDQFSVERPDGSNFTLKIRSTKLEDSAMYFCATDRDTGELFFGEGSRLTVL.

The rearrangement joins TRBV5-1 to TRBJ2-3; maybe TRBD1 (6 bases). The CDR3 sequence is 18 residues long. V lost 3 bases to trimming and J lost 3 bases, with 23 bases between them. Looked up from germline, CDR1 is SGHRS and CDR2 is YFSETQ. CDR3 in amino acids: CASSSGTFRDKQTDTQYF. The CDR3 coding sequence is TGCGCCAGCAGCTCCGGGACCTTCCGGGACAAGCAAACAGATACGCAGTATTTT. Variable domain in full (rest from reference TRBV5-1 and TRBJ2-3): KAGVTQTPRYLIKTRGQQVTLSCSPISGHRSVSWYQQTPGQGLQFLFEYFSETQRNKGNFPGRFSGRQFSNSRSEMNVSTLELGDSALYLCASSSGTFRDKQTDTQYFGPGTRLTVL.

The chain uses TRBV9 and TRBJ2-3; 9 bases agree with TRBD1. The V gene end was trimmed by 6 bases and the J gene end by 2 bases; junction bases not matched to a gene: 22. The CDR3 covers 20 residues. Germline CDR1 SGDLS, CDR2 YYNGEE. The CDR3 DNA sequence: TGTGCCAGCACCCTTGTGACGGGACAGGGTAGTAGGGCCTACACAGATACGCAGTATTTT. Translated: CASTLVTGQGSRAYTDTQYF.